This T cell receptor (beta chain) emerged from a study of blood T cell repertoires in COVID-19. The wider study: Samples representing acute and convalescent COVID-19 were sourced from the United States, Italy and Spain. Sample material is recorded as cDNA or gDNA derived from T cells, B-cell-depleted T cells, or PBMCs.

Methods used by the authors: Researchers report that nucleated cell counts were estimated from reference gene primer amplification. TCRdb keeps only in-frame clones here, not all; method: immunoSEQ multiplex PCR. V and J calls and clone size follow that table, whereas D and trimming were derived from the DNA. The data show about 250,000 clones, around nine tenths seen once. The source material was peripheral blood. The sequence came from a middle-aged woman who had recovered from COVID-19.

The CDR3 region has the DNA TGTGCCAGCACCTACAGGGCAACTAATGAAAAACTGTTTTTT. Its protein is CASTYRATNEKLFF. The chain recombines TRBV13 with TRBJ1-4, with D possibly being TRBD1 (6 bases). The CDR3 is made up of 14 amino acids. Trimming shortened V by 7 bases and J by 0 bases, and 9 bases separated the two germline ends. Looked up from germline, CDR1 is PRHDT and CDR2 is FYEKMQ (reference sequence).